What follows are 11 T cell receptor beta chains derived from one specimen sequenced in a study of blood T cells in healthy people across ages. For the second PCR, which ran for about 6 to 11 cycles, a sample-barcoded 5' primer and a J-beta primer mix were used. TCRdb passed the 5' RACE reads through MiXCR, listing each CDR3 protein once. The table includes about 760,000 distinct CDR3 sequences, around three fifths detected once. Sequenced sample: blood. The receptor source for this set is a man aged 40-49 years in good health.

The rearrangement links TRBV3-1 to TRBJ2-3; no clear D gene. The CDR3 runs to 12 residues. CDR1 is LGHDT and CDR2 is YNNKEL in the germline V gene (reference sequence). Trimming stripped 5 bases from V and 6 bases from J, with 9 bases between. CDR3 coding DNA: TGTGCCAGCAGCGCCACATTGGATACGCAGTATTTT. Protein product: CASSATLDTQYF.

The table lists this clonotype with a few counts. The chain couples TRBV20-1 to TRBJ2-3; 14 bases line up with TRBD2. The CDR3 length is 18 residues. The V gene end was trimmed by 6 bases and the J gene end by 1 base; junction bases not matched to a gene: 12. The germline CDR1 and CDR2 sequences are DFQATT and SNEGSKA (reference sequence). CDR3 amino acids: CSAEGLAGDGAGTDTQYF. The CDR3 nucleotides read TGCAGTGCCGAGGGACTAGCGGGAGATGGCGCGGGCACAGATACGCAGTATTTT.

V and J are TRBV10-3 and TRBJ1-2; D unresolved. The V gene lost 6 bases and the J gene lost 7 bases, with 27 bases spanning the gap. The CDR3 loop spans 17 amino acids. The germline CDR1 and CDR2 sequences are ENHRY and SYGVKD. CDR3 amino acids: CAISGGGQDSLSSGYTF. The CDR3 coding sequence is TGTGCCATCAGCGGAGGCGGCCAGGACTCTCTCTCGAGTGGCTACACCTTC.

V and J are TRBV11-2 and TRBJ2-1; D ambiguous. This CDR3 region has 13 residues. Germline lookup yields CDR1 SGHAT and CDR2 FQNNGV. Trimming took 0 bases from V and 6 from J, leaving 6 bases between them. The CDR3 sequence is CASSLDFSNEQFF. The CDR3 DNA follows: TGTGCCAGCAGCTTAGATTTTAGCAATGAGCAGTTCTTC. Full variable domain (outside the CDR3, taken from reference TRBV11-2 and TRBJ2-1): EAGVAQSPRYKIIEKRQSVAFWCNPISGHATLYWYQQILGQGPKLLIQFQNNGVVDDSQLPKDRFSAERLKGVDSTLKIQPAKLEDSAVYLCASSLDFSNEQFFGPGTRLTVL.

This clonotype has just a few counts. The rearrangement joins TRBV12-5 to TRBJ2-1; the D gene is possibly TRBD2 (6 bases). Trimming left V 7 bases short and J 8 bases short, with 21 bases between. This CDR3 spans 15 amino acids. Germline V gives CDR1 LGHNT, CDR2 FRNRAP. Here the CDR3 reads CASVLTGSSLDEQFF. The DNA of the CDR3 is TGTGCTAGTGTCTTAACCGGGAGCAGCCTCGATGAGCAGTTCTTC.

This clonotype appeared once. The V gene is TRBV7-2, the J gene TRBJ2-1; D is possibly TRBD2 (6 bases). Looked up from germline, CDR1 is SGHTA and CDR2 is FQGNSA. Trimming removed 2 bases from V and 0 bases from J, with 14 bases in between. There are 17 residues in the CDR3. In DNA, the CDR3 is TGTGCCAGCAGCTTATTCGGGTGGGACTCCTCCTACAATGAGCAGTTCTTC. Encoded protein: CASSLFGWDSSYNEQFF.

This clonotype came up a few times. The chain employs TRBV11-2 and TRBJ2-1, with TRBD2 identical over 7 bases. The length of the CDR3 is 15 residues. V dropped 4 bases and J dropped 3; count of bases not matched to a gene: 6. The germline CDR1 and CDR2 sequences are SGHAT and FQNNGV. The DNA of the CDR3 is TGTGCCAGCAGCTCGGACGGGGGGAACTACAATGAGCAGTTCTTC. It specifies CASSSDGGNYNEQFF.

This chain links TRBV7-9 with TRBJ2-3; 9 bases are a match to TRBD2. This CDR3 has 16 residues. The ends lost 5 bases at V and 7 bases at J; junction bases unmatched: 13. Germline V lookup: CDR1 SEHNR, CDR2 FQNEAQ (reference sequence). CDR3 amino acids: CASSHGSGLATNTQYF. CDR3 nucleotide sequence: TGTGCCAGCAGCCATGGGAGCGGACTAGCGACGAATACGCAGTATTTT.

This clonotype was counted at least ten times. This rearrangement joins TRBV28 to TRBJ2-1, with D possibly TRBD2 on 7 matching bases. The CDR3 runs 13 residues. Trimming removed 8 bases from V and 8 bases from J, with 16 bases in between. The germline V gene has CDR1 MDHEN and CDR2 SYDVKM. The CDR3 sequence: CASRRAGAHEQFF. CDR3 coding DNA: TGTGCCAGCCGCCGGGCGGGGGCCCATGAGCAGTTCTTC. Variable domain in full (rest from reference TRBV28 and TRBJ2-1): DVKVTQSSRYLVKRTGEKVFLECVQDMDHENMFWYRQDPGLGLRLIYFSYDVKMKEKGDIPEGYSVSREKKERFSLILESASTNQTSMYLCASRRAGAHEQFFGPGTRLTVL.

The gene calls are TRBV9 and TRBJ2-1; D gene ambiguous. Gene TRBJ2-7 matches the end of the DNA better, so the J call may be wrong. Germline V CDR1 and CDR2: SGDLS, YYNGEE. This CDR3 spans 13 amino acids. The CDR3 loop is CASSVEEYNEQYF. The CDR3 region has the DNA TGTGCCAGCAGCGTAGAAGAGTACAATGAGCAGTACTTC.

V and J are TRBV6-2 or TRBV6-3 and TRBJ2-6; TRBD2 is a possible D gene (6 bases). The germline V and J ends were trimmed by 6 bases and 2 bases, with 14 bases remaining between them. The CDR3 covers 16 residues. Per germline, CDR1 MNHEY and CDR2 SVGEGT. Here the CDR3 reads CASSRSPGAGANVLTF. Written as DNA, the CDR3 is TGTGCCAGCAGCCGTAGTCCGGGGGCTGGGGCCAACGTCCTGACTTTC.